This TCR beta chain was sequenced in a study of regulatory T cells in long-lasting Graves disease. Indicated time point: newly diagnosed GD, antithyroid drugs for less than 3 months. PBMCs were the source of the RNA used for TCR sequencing. In germline, CDR1 is MDHEN, CDR2 SYDVKM. This CDR3 spans 14 amino acids. V lost 5 bases to trimming and J lost 3 bases; unmatched junction nucleotides: 3. This clonotype has just a few counts. Both iRepertoire HTBI primers and Arm-PCR of CDR3 regions were used to build the TCR beta libraries. TCRdb analysed the multiplex PCR reads with MiXCR anew, one entry per CDR3 protein. The repertoire has about 440,000 distinct CDR3 sequences, more than 12% of them found once; the top ten carry 15% to 20%. The sample was also reused in another study, on T cells in Graves' hyperthyroidism and ophthalmopathy.

The clonotype comes from a young woman with Graves disease. This sample comprised peripheral blood mononuclear cells (PBMCs), obtained at new diagnosis, from a patient treated with antithyroid drugs. The chain couples TRBV28 to TRBJ2-7; 11 positions agree with TRBD2. The CDR3 is CASSKLAGDYEQYF. CDR3 nucleotide sequence: TGTGCCAGCAGTAAACTAGCGGGAGACTACGAGCAGTACTTC.